This T cell receptor (beta chain) appears in the sequencing data of a study of vaccination effects on CD4 cells after COVID-19 (dated by TCRdb to between 2021 and 2022). In terms of the full investigation: Across the study, the median time from the second dose to post-vaccine sampling was 72 days (range 14 to 241). In both COVID-19 convalescent patients and infection-naive vaccine recipients, the study compared SARS-CoV-2 spike-specific CD4+ TCR repertoires from before mRNA vaccination with those from after it. The full study included some eleven COVID-19 convalescent patients and several SARS-CoV-2-naive healthy vaccine recipients. In the study, cultures from other donors were sequenced using the Oncomine TCR Beta short-read assay on an Illumina iSeq 100. Overall study outcomes, separate from this receptor: Limitations of the study were the small number of convalescent patients and the absence of early post-infection timepoints. Among healthy vaccine recipients, nearly all vaccine-induced clones were SARS-CoV-2 mono-reactive, and only 1 of 255 was cross-reactive with common cold coronaviruses. Both infection-induced and vaccine-induced clones contracted markedly at late post-vaccination timepoints, which is consistent with waning T cell responses.

Comment on this clone: The antigen this receptor binds is unknown. No clone much larger than this one lies a single base away; base qualities are absent.

V is shortened by 2 bases, J by 8 bases, and the region joining them spans 9 bases. The germline V gene (reference sequence) sets CDR1 to WNHNN and CDR2 to SYGVQD. There are 12 amino acids in the CDR3, from cysteine to phenylalanine inclusive. Just CDR3 DNA is preserved here, 36 bases in frame from base 1. The library was made by the immunoSEQ multiplex PCR assay. DNA from the cultured, isolated CD4+ T cells was subjected to TCR beta CDR3 sequencing. Concerning the study's data processing: Non-productive TCR sequences were discarded, and reads were trimmed to the CDR3 region, with only CDR3s of 7 or more amino acids retained. Antigen-specific clonotypes were identified using the MANAFEST web app by comparison of expansion in peptide wells against reference cultures. For clones to be considered positive, expansion at FDR<0.05 versus reference and all other wells, an odds ratio above 5, and a frequency above 0.1% in two replicate wells were required. Cross-reactive clonotypes were defined as significantly expanded in SARS-CoV-2 spike wells and in at least one common cold coronavirus spike condition. Using the stringdist R package, CDR3 similarity was measured by Levenshtein distance, and unrooted trees were constructed with ape in R 3.6.1. Sourced from immuneACCESS, this table was stored by TCRdb with only in-frame sequences that have V and J called. A share of the clones is absent; for the studies checked, an unresolved V gene accounts for under half, and the remainder has no known explanation. Clonal size and the V and J genes are those of that table, whereas D and trimming came from the DNA. Here the sample has approximately 30,000 clones; 55% to 70% occur a single time. Approximately 8.7% of the sample rests with the top ten.

In the ViraFEST assay, PBMC were stimulated with viral peptide pools, and antigen-specific CD4+ T cell clonotypes were then identified by expansion using TCR sequencing. After around ten days of culture, CD4+ T cells were isolated with the EasySep CD4+ T cell isolation kit. Participants received two doses of either the BNT162b2 or the mRNA-1273 mRNA SARS-CoV-2 vaccine. Healthy vaccine recipients had no prior SARS-CoV-2 infection, confirmed by negative nucleocapsid antibodies before and after vaccination. Each well held two million PBMC cultured in IMDM containing approximately 5% human AB serum, about 10 IU/ml IL-2 and gentamicin, along with around 9.1 ug/ml peptides. On days 3 and 7, half of the culture medium was replaced with fresh IL-2-containing medium. Unless noted otherwise, every peptide stimulation condition was grown in triplicate wells. PBMC were separated from whole blood using Ficoll-Paque Plus gradient centrifugation and were then either cryopreserved at -140C or used fresh. Overlapping peptide pools spanned the spike proteins of SARS-CoV-2 and the common cold coronaviruses HCoV-NL63, HCoV-OC43 and HCoV-229E. Genomic DNA was extracted from cultured CD4+ T cells with the QIAamp micro DNA kit.

The chain is encoded by TRBV10-1 joined to TRBJ1-2; there is no confident call for the D gene. The starting material was CD4+ T cells from PBMCs cultured with SARS-CoV-2 spike peptides, obtained after COVID-19 vaccination. The meaning of the sample's cell subset or site label: SARS-CoV-2 spike overlapping peptide pool stimulation. The sequence was collected from a human donor who received a COVID-19 vaccine. The CDR3 has the sequence CASSEKGLGYTF. The DNA sequence reads TGCGCCAGCAGTGAGAAGGGATTGGGCTACACCTTC.